The 16 T cell receptor beta chains presented below share a single source sample, sequenced in a study of T cells in Graves' hyperthyroidism and ophthalmopathy. From RNA transcripts, TCR beta CDR3 regions were amplified. The HTBI primer set served for first-round RT-PCR of the TCR CDR3. Each CDR3 protein is one row after TCRdb ran MiXCR on the multiplex PCR reads. The sample has under 400,000 distinct CDR3 sequences, over 11% seen once. The source material was blood. These receptors were collected from a woman aged 60-75 years with Graves' hyperthyroidism.

This clonotype was seen repeatedly, ten times or more. The chain carries TRBV24-1 and TRBJ2-1; 7 bases map to TRBD2. V was clipped by 3 bases and J by 5 bases; unmatched bases: 6. CDR1 is KGHDR and CDR2 is SFDVKD in the germline V gene. The CDR3 consists of 15 residues. The CDR3 coding sequence is TGTGCCACCAGTGATCCCACCAGCGGGGACAATGAGCAGTTCTTC. Translating it yields CATSDPTSGDNEQFF.

This clonotype was seen at least ten times. The chain recombines TRBV3-1 with TRBJ1-6, with D maybe TRBD1 (5 bases). The germline CDR1 and CDR2 sequences are LGHDT and YNNKEL (reference sequence). Trimming stripped 2 bases from V and 3 bases from J, with 8 bases between. The CDR3 totals 15 residues. The CDR3 reads CASSQRGIYNSPLHF. DNA of the CDR3: TGTGCCAGCAGCCAAAGGGGAATCTATAATTCACCCCTCCACTTT. The variable domain in full, with the rest retrieved from reference TRBV3-1 and TRBJ1-6, is DTAVSQTPKYLVTQMGNDKSIKCEQNLGHDTMYWYKQDSKKFLKIMFSYNNKELIINETVPNRFSPKSPDKAHLNLHINSLELGDSAVYFCASSQRGIYNSPLHFGNGTRLTVT.

This clonotype was seen repeatedly, ten times or more. The chain employs TRBV5-1 and TRBJ2-1, with 7 bases identical to TRBD2. Trimming took 3 bases from V and 8 from J; bases not matched to a gene: 14. Germline CDR1 and CDR2: SGHRS and YFSETQ. There are 16 residues in the CDR3. CDR3 loop: CASSSRPSGSNDEQFF. In DNA, the CDR3 is TGCGCCAGCAGCTCCCGCCCTAGCGGATCTAACGATGAGCAGTTCTTC. Complete variable domain (other parts from reference TRBV5-1 and TRBJ2-1): KAGVTQTPRYLIKTRGQQVTLSCSPISGHRSVSWYQQTPGQGLQFLFEYFSETQRNKGNFPGRFSGRQFSNSRSEMNVSTLELGDSALYLCASSSRPSGSNDEQFFGPGTRLTVL.

The CDR3 bases are TGTGCCACCGGGCAGGCAGCTGAAGCTTTCTTT. This codes for CATGQAAEAFF. The chain uses TRBV24-1 and TRBJ1-1; no clear D. CDR1 KGHDR and CDR2 SFDVKD come from the germline V gene. The CDR3 runs 11 residues. Trimming pared 9 bases from V and 6 bases from J, leaving 10 bases between.

This clonotype was recorded a few times. The chain uses TRBV18 and TRBJ2-3, with TRBD2 matching over 8 bases. V shed 3 bases, J shed 0 bases, and the junction held 8 bases outside the gene matches. Germline loops: CDR1 KGHSH, CDR2 LQKENI. This CDR3 has 17 amino acids. Here the CDR3 DNA reads TGTGCCAGCTCACCGCCCCGACTAGCGATAAGCACAGATACGCAGTATTTT. It codes for CASSPPRLAISTDTQYF. Together with reference TRBV18 and TRBJ2-3, the CDR3 gives the full variable domain: NAGVMQNPRHLVRRRGQEARLRCSPMKGHSHVYWYRQLPEEGLKFMVYLQKENIIDESGMPKERFSAEFPKEGPSILRIQQVVRGDSAAYFCASSPPRLAISTDTQYFGPGTRLTVL.

The chain carries TRBV24-1 and TRBJ2-6; the D gene is possibly TRBD1 (5 bases). Germline V gives CDR1 KGHDR, CDR2 SFDVKD. The CDR3 contains 16 residues. The V gene lost 3 bases and the J gene lost 0 bases, with 8 bases spanning the gap. In DNA, the CDR3 is TGTGCCACCAGTGATCGCAGGGACTCTGGGGCCAACGTCCTGACTTTC. The encoded protein is CATSDRRDSGANVLTF.

This clonotype occurred a few times. This chain uses TRBV18 with TRBJ2-3; the match to TRBD1 covers 7 bases. V trimming: 4 bases; J trimming: 6 bases; junction bases outside the gene matches: 4. The CDR3 runs to 13 residues. Germline V gene data show CDR1 as KGHSH and CDR2 as LQKENI. The CDR3 nucleotides read TGTGCCAGCTCACAGGGGGCAACGGATACGCAGTATTTT. Translating it yields CASSQGATDTQYF.

This clonotype was counted between two and nine times. A much larger clone differs from this one at a single base, so this may be a read error. The chain recombines TRBV7-2 with TRBJ2-5, with TRBD1 matching 9 bases. Germline V gene lookup returns CDR1 SGHTA and CDR2 FQGNSA. CDR3 length equals 14 residues. The CDR3 loop is CASSRDRVQETRYF. CDR3 DNA sequence: TGTGCCAGCAGCAGGGACAGGGTCCAAGAGACCCGGTACTTC.

This clonotype was detected ten times or more. This rearrangement joins TRBV3-1 to TRBJ2-7; 13 nucleotides match TRBD2. The ends lost 4 bases at V and 7 bases at J; junction bases unmatched: 1. Germline CDR1 LGHDT, CDR2 YNNKEL (reference sequence). CDR3 length: 13 amino acids. The CDR3: CASSLTSGGEQYF. Here the CDR3 DNA reads TGTGCCAGCAGCCTGACTAGCGGGGGGGAGCAGTACTTC.

This clonotype came up many times. J is TRBJ1-6 and V is TRBV7-9, with no clear D. V was cut by 2 bases and J by 4 bases, with 15 bases left in between. The germline V gene has CDR1 SEHNR and CDR2 FQNEAQ (reference sequence). The CDR3 covers 17 residues. The CDR3 protein is CASSLPRGDKYNSPLHF. As DNA, the CDR3 is TGTGCCAGCAGCTTACCGCGTGGAGACAAGTATAATTCACCCCTCCACTTT.

This clonotype was counted at least ten times. The chain recombines TRBV13 with TRBJ2-2, with TRBD2 identical over 10 bases. CDR3 length: 16 amino acids. V gave up 0 bases and J gave up 7 bases; unmatched junction bases: 5. Germline lookup yields CDR1 PRHDT and CDR2 FYEKMQ (reference sequence). The chain's CDR3 is CASSLGLAGSGGELFF. For the CDR3, the DNA is TGTGCCAGCAGCTTAGGACTAGCGGGAAGTGGCGGGGAGCTGTTTTTT.

The chain has TRBV5-1 and TRBJ1-1; the match to TRBD1 covers 8 bases. This CDR3 has 17 amino acids. Trimming at V came to 7 bases and at J to 3 bases, leaving 17 bases not matched to a gene. CDR1 and CDR2 (germline): SGHRS, YFSETQ. The CDR3 loop is CASGRVADRGRDTEAFF. The CDR3, as DNA: TGCGCCAGCGGGAGGGTCGCCGACAGGGGAAGGGACACTGAAGCTTTCTTT.

The chain joins TRBV24-1 to TRBJ2-1; 9 positions match TRBD1. With 0 bases clipped from V and 6 bases from J, the junction kept 5 bases outside the gene matches. CDR3 length: 16 amino acids. CDR1 is KGHDR and CDR2 is SFDVKD in the germline V gene. The CDR3 is CATSDLPGTGTNEQFF. The DNA for the CDR3 is TGTGCCACCAGTGATTTGCCCGGGACAGGGACCAATGAGCAGTTCTTC.

This clonotype has a count of ten or more. The CDR3 spells CASSLLGLAGGQDTGELFF. CDR3 coding DNA: TGTGCCAGCAGTTTACTTGGACTAGCGGGAGGGCAAGACACCGGGGAGCTGTTTTTT. The chain joins TRBV28 to TRBJ2-2; TRBD2 matches at 15 bases. The CDR3 contains 19 residues. V shed 2 bases and J 3 bases; nucleotides not matched to a gene: 7. CDR1 and CDR2 from the germline V gene are MDHEN and SYDVKM.

This clonotype was picked up many times. V gene TRBV6-1 combines with J gene TRBJ2-7; D tentatively reads TRBD1 or TRBD2 (5 bases each). V shed 5 bases and J shed 2 bases, with 16 bases lying between them. Germline V gene lookup returns CDR1 MNHNS and CDR2 SASEGT. The CDR3 has 15 amino acids. The CDR3: CASSYLRDRTYEQYF. The DNA for the CDR3 is TGTGCCAGCAGTTACCTCCGGGACCGAACCTACGAGCAGTACTTC.

At least ten counts were recorded for this clonotype. The V call is TRBV2, the J call TRBJ2-7; TRBD1 is a possible D gene (6 bases). The CDR3 sequence is 14 residues long. The V gene's germline CDR1 is SNHLY and CDR2 FYNNEI. The V and J ends lost 6 bases and 0 bases respectively, with 12 bases between them. CDR3 residues: CASREQGSSYEQYF. The CDR3 nucleotides are TGTGCCAGCAGAGAACAGGGTAGCTCCTACGAGCAGTACTTC.